This T cell receptor beta chain was sequenced during a study of shared clonotypes between healthy human individuals (dated by TCRdb to the early 2020s). Some background on the complete study: A few men and two women, aged 18 to 49 years, made up the cohort. For each donor, CD4 naive and CD4 memory were each run on three plates, CD8 naive on two plates, and CD8 memory on one plate. To estimate repertoire size and how much clonotype sharing occurs between individuals, the study deeply sequenced the blood TCR repertoires of several healthy adults. Different laboratories and diverse techniques were used to prepare libraries and sequence TCR repertoires, to increase sequencing depth and limit assay-specific biases. Between about 0.8 and 9.5 billion PBMCs per donor were obtained by leukapheresis.

The junction carries 7 bases between V and J, which are trimmed by 3 bases and 4 bases respectively. Reading from cysteine to phenylalanine, the CDR3 counts 13 amino acids. CDR3 DNA is the only sequence kept; it has 39 bases, read in frame from the first base. The CDR1 and CDR2 encoded by the germline V gene are MDHEN and SYDVKM. The full study reports these points: Compared with non-shared clonotypes, the clonotypes found in all four sorted-subset donors had higher generation probabilities. Pairwise subsampling led to the expectation that sequencing depth would affect the degree of clonotype sharing among donors. Estimated clonotype richness was generally larger for naive than for memory subsets. Sampling was limited to blood, and TCR repertoires in tissue likely differ from TCR repertoires in blood. The small number of donors limited the genetic and exposure-history diversity represented. Even with the large sequencing depth, rarefaction of the sorted-subset datasets indicated that sequencing was incomplete. Sharing across several donors was observed for approximately 5% of naive CD4, 3.5% of naive CD8, 2.3% of memory CD4, and roughly 0.4% of memory CD8 clonotypes.

The donors were healthy, HIV-negative adults with no recently reported acute infections or vaccinations. Only Caucasian adults living in Nashville, Tennessee, USA were represented among the donors. CD4+ T cells were enriched by magnetic negative selection, after which naive cells were positively selected on CD45RA and the negative fraction was taken as the memory subset. Blood was collected by leukapheresis, and PBMCs were isolated by Ficoll-Histopaque density gradient centrifugation and then cryopreserved in liquid nitrogen vapor phase. Purity and quantity of every magnetically sorted T cell population were checked by analytical flow cytometry. Genomic DNA was isolated from every sorted fraction and measured by UV absorbance on a Nanodrop 2000c. On this clone itself: It lacks a known antigen. Base qualities were left out, and no much larger clone turns up one base away. The same CDR3 is also encoded by other DNA sequences in this sample.

Using the deep immunoSEQ assay, multiplex PCR amplified TCR CDR3 regions from genomic DNA. Genomic DNA extracted from each cell subset was distributed evenly over all wells of several immunoSEQ 96-well plates, and each plate served as one replicate. For sorted subsets, 150 to 200 ng genomic DNA, equal to about 30,000 T cell genomes, was loaded into each replicate PCR. The purified libraries were quantified using a Qubit 3.0 fluorometer, sized with a Bioanalyzer 2100, and then quantified again using the KAPA Library Quantification kit. A separate single-read 150-cycle Illumina NextSeq 550 flow cell was used to sequence each immunoSEQ 96-well plate. As for how the authors treated the data: Because only junctional sequences without quality scores were contained in the immunoSEQ output, filtering matching that applied to full-length reads could not be performed. To assign V/J genes and CDR3, sequences were annotated using PyIR, a Python wrapper for IgBLAST v1.9, with IMGT germline references. Reads with weak V/J assignments (E-value above 1e-6), missing CDR3, stop codons, out-of-frame junctions, or ambiguous translated residues were removed. V3J clonotypes were defined as sequences sharing the same inferred V gene, J gene, and CDR3 amino acid sequence. Percentage overlap between repertoires was computed as shared unique clonotypes divided by the size of the smaller repertoire. Three approaches were used to assess repertoire richness: RTK rarefaction, the Chao1 estimator, and Recon v2.1 estimates of unobserved clonotypes. OLGA was used to compute generation probabilities for all TCRbeta clonotypes that the gDNA method yielded from a few donors. TCRdb provides this immuneACCESS table in a form limited to in-frame rearrangements. Some clones are lacking; in checked studies, under half of them reflect an unresolved V gene, and why the rest are absent is not known. V and J calls and clone size are those listed in that table; D and trimming were worked out from the DNA. The sample table records about 1.5 million clones; 95% to 99% of these occur just once. The ten top clones hold about 0.42% of the sample.

This chain is built from TRBV28 and TRBJ1-5; the D gene remains uncertain. Sequenced input: naive CD4+ T cells sorted from blood. What this sample's cell subset or site label stands for: CD45RA+ positively selected. This sequence originates from a man aged 25-45 years in good health. The CDR3 is CASSFKGNQPQHF. The DNA sequence follows: TGTGCCAGCAGTTTTAAAGGTAATCAGCCCCAGCATTTT.